The 23 T cell receptor beta chains listed next were all sequenced from one sample in a study of T cell responses to AZD1222 COVID-19 vaccine. TCRdb keeps only in-frame clones here, not all; method: immunoSEQ multiplex PCR. The repertoire holds about 100,000 clones, with approximately 91% as singletons. The source was peripheral blood, collected on day 0 of AZD1222 vaccination. The receptors come from an adult in good health.

This chain uses TRBV11-3 with TRBJ2-7; 10 nucleotides align to TRBD1. The V gene's germline CDR1 is SGHNT and CDR2 YENEEA. V dropped 5 bases and J dropped 5; count of bases not matched to a gene: 9. There are 15 residues in the CDR3. In DNA, the CDR3 is TGTGCCAGCAGCCTCGCCGGGACAGGGGTACACGAGCAGTACTTC. This translates into CASSLAGTGVHEQYF.

The rearrangement joins TRBV19 to TRBJ2-1; D possibly uses TRBD1 or TRBD2 (6 bases each). Trimming took off 4 bases at V and 6 bases at J, with 10 bases between the two ends. Per germline, CDR1 LNHDA and CDR2 SQIVND (reference sequence). The CDR3 runs to 13 residues. This CDR3 reads CASSNGGRNEQFF. CDR3 DNA sequence: TGTGCCAGTAGTAATGGGGGGCGCAATGAGCAGTTCTTC.

The V call is TRBV5-1, the J call TRBJ2-1; D not resolved. Per germline, CDR1 SGHRS and CDR2 YFSETQ. The CDR3 consists of 14 residues. Trimming shortened V by 4 bases and J by 10 bases, and 18 bases separated the two germline ends. The CDR3 is CASSIGLGFGEQFF. The CDR3 DNA sequence: TGCGCCAGCAGCATCGGGCTTGGATTTGGGGAGCAGTTCTTC. The entire variable domain, with the rest obtained from reference TRBV5-1 and TRBJ2-1, is as follows: KAGVTQTPRYLIKTRGQQVTLSCSPISGHRSVSWYQQTPGQGLQFLFEYFSETQRNKGNFPGRFSGRQFSNSRSEMNVSTLELGDSALYLCASSIGLGFGEQFFGPGTRLTVL.

This sequence joins TRBV15 and TRBJ2-7; 7 nucleotides line up with TRBD1. The CDR3 length is 13 residues. The germline gives CDR1 LNHNV, CDR2 YYDKDF (reference sequence). The V and J ends lost 5 bases and 4 bases, in that order; junction bases with no gene match: 5. The DNA for the CDR3 is TGTGCCACCAGCCCCCGGACAGGTTACGAGCAGTACTTC. It encodes CATSPRTGYEQYF.

The chain combines TRBV5-1 with TRBJ1-1, with D maybe TRBD1 (5 bases). Trimming cost V 4 bases and J 0 bases, with 10 bases left between them. This CDR3 region has 14 residues. Germline-derived CDR1 and CDR2 are SGHRS and YFSETQ. The CDR3 loop is CASSARDVNTEAFF. The CDR3 DNA is TGCGCCAGCAGCGCCAGGGATGTGAACACTGAAGCTTTCTTT.

The chain joins TRBV19 to TRBJ2-3, with D possibly called TRBD1 or TRBD2 (5 bases each). The V end was cut by 3 bases, the J end by 7 bases, with 17 bases between. From germline, CDR1 is LNHDA and CDR2 SQIVND (reference sequence). CDR3 length: 15 residues. CDR3 residues: CASSILRDAGNTQYF. The CDR3 DNA reads as TGTGCCAGTAGTATTCTCCGGGACGCCGGTAATACGCAGTATTTT.

The rearrangement links TRBV5-4 to TRBJ2-5; 9 bases line up with TRBD2. Germline lookup yields CDR1 SGHNT and CDR2 YYREEE (reference sequence). The CDR3 totals 16 residues. V trimming: 0 bases; J trimming: 0 bases; junction bases outside the gene matches: 3. The CDR3 region has the DNA TGTGCCAGCAGCTTGGCAGGCGGGGGGGACCAAGAGACCCAGTACTTC. Translation gives CASSLAGGGDQETQYF.

As concerns this clone: A junction boundary mismatches the germline segment, possibly from a read error. The genes are TRBV6-1 and TRBJ2-7; TRBD2 aligns across 10 bases. Germline CDR1 reads MNHNS; CDR2 reads SASEGT. CDR3 length: 12 residues. The CDR3 region has the DNA TGTGCCAGCAGTGAAGCGGCCGGGACTAGCGTCTTC. It translates to CASSEAAGTSVF.

This chain connects TRBV7-9 to TRBJ2-3; no reliable D call. Germline V gene lookup returns CDR1 SEHNR and CDR2 FQNEAQ (reference sequence). This CDR3 has 18 residues. V lost 5 bases, J lost 4 bases, and 25 bases lay in between. The CDR3 nucleotides read TGTGCCAGCAGCCCGAAGTCCCGGCTAGAATTTATCCCAGATACGCAGTATTTT. The encoded protein is CASSPKSRLEFIPDTQYF.

This clone was counted between two and nine times. V is TRBV11-2 and J is TRBJ2-7; D is perhaps TRBD2 (6 bases). Germline CDR1 is SGHAT and CDR2 is FQNNGV. The CDR3 is made up of 15 amino acids. V was cut by 5 bases and J by 2 bases, with 16 bases left in between. This CDR3 is CASSQSGAQTYEQYF. The CDR3 DNA is TGTGCCAGCAGCCAATCGGGAGCACAGACCTACGAGCAGTACTTC.

V gene TRBV7-2 combines with J gene TRBJ2-1; TRBD2 matches 8 bases. This CDR3 has 15 residues. Germline loops: CDR1 SGHTA, CDR2 FQGNSA. Trimming removed 1 base from V and 14 bases from J; junction bases left unmatched: 13. Here the CDR3 DNA reads TGTGCCAGCAGCTTAGGAGGCGGGGGGCCGGTGAGCGAGTTCTTC. Protein sequence: CASSLGGGGPVSEFF.

In this sample, this clone turned up a few times. This chain joins TRBV6-5 and TRBJ2-7; 7 nucleotides match TRBD1. V was pared by 4 bases and J by 3 bases, with 3 bases of the junction left unmatched. From germline, CDR1 is MNHEY and CDR2 SVGAGI. The CDR3 runs 13 residues. The CDR3 DNA is TGTGCCAGCAGTTTCGGGACAGACTACGAGCAGTACTTC. Amino acid sequence: CASSFGTDYEQYF.

V and J are TRBV11-2 and TRBJ1-1; TRBD1 is a possible D gene (6 bases). CDR3 length: 15 amino acids. Germline CDR1 and CDR2: SGHAT and FQNNGV. Trimming removed 1 base from V and 5 bases from J, with 14 bases in between. CDR3 sequence reads: CASSLVAGVRTEAFF. The CDR3, as DNA: TGTGCCAGCAGCTTAGTAGCAGGGGTGCGGACTGAAGCTTTCTTT.

The chain carries TRBV10-3 and TRBJ2-1; 9 bases line up with TRBD2. Germline loops: CDR1 ENHRY, CDR2 SYGVKD. This CDR3 is 13 amino acids long. After removal of 7 bases from V and 10 bases from J, the junction contained 8 bases not matched to a gene. In DNA form, the CDR3 reads TGTGCCATCACTTCTAGCGGGAAGGGGGAGCAGTTCTTC. Translating it yields CAITSSGKGEQFF.

The rearrangement links TRBV29-1 to TRBJ1-1; 9 bases align to TRBD1. The length of the CDR3 is 14 residues. With 5 bases clipped from V and 4 bases from J, the junction kept 8 bases outside the gene matches. Germline values: CDR1 SQVTM, CDR2 ANQGSEA. CDR3 sequence: CSVQQGAGGTEAFF. The DNA of the CDR3 is TGCAGCGTTCAACAGGGGGCCGGGGGCACTGAAGCTTTCTTT.

The chain's CDR3 is CASSSRPLWGYTF. CDR3 DNA sequence: TGTGCCAGCAGTTCCCGACCTCTTTGGGGCTACACCTTC. This sequence joins TRBV28 and TRBJ1-2; no clear D gene. The CDR3 contains 13 residues. The V gene's germline CDR1 is MDHEN and CDR2 SYDVKM. Trimming cost V 4 bases and J 8 bases, with 14 bases left between them.

J is TRBJ1-3 and V is TRBV3-1 (or the pseudogene TRBV3-2); possibly TRBD1 for D (5 bases). This CDR3 contains 15 residues. Between the trimmed V and J ends, which lost 1 base and 2 bases, there was a span of 9 bases. The germline gives CDR1 LGHDT, CDR2 YNNKEL (reference sequence). The CDR3 sequence: CASSQGGVTGNTIYF. The CDR3 nucleotides read TGTGCCAGCAGCCAAGGAGGGGTAACTGGAAACACCATATATTTT.

The chain has TRBV18 and TRBJ2-1, with 9 nucleotides matching TRBD1. The germline V gene encodes CDR1 KGHSH and CDR2 LQKENI. The V segment lost 1 base and the J segment 7 bases; nucleotides outside the gene matches: 8. This CDR3 spans 16 amino acids. CDR3 sequence (DNA): TGTGCCAGCTCACCACAACCGGGACAGGGTGATAATGAGCAGTTCTTC. Residues: CASSPQPGQGDNEQFF.

This clone was seen just once. The chain has TRBV7-9 and TRBJ1-1; 7 positions agree with TRBD1. V lost 3 bases to trimming and J lost 1 base; unmatched junction nucleotides: 2. Germline V gene lookup returns CDR1 SEHNR and CDR2 FQNEAQ (reference sequence). The CDR3 covers 14 residues. The CDR3 nucleotides read TGTGCCAGCAGCTTGGGGACAGCGAACACTGAAGCTTTCTTT. Its translation: CASSLGTANTEAFF.

V is TRBV29-1 and J is TRBJ2-1; D remains unclear. The V end lost 2 bases, the J end lost 1 base, and 9 bases lay between the germline ends. From germline, CDR1 is SQVTM and CDR2 ANQGSEA. This CDR3 is built from 14 residues. The CDR3 sequence: CSVERQASYNEQFF. DNA of the CDR3: TGCAGCGTTGAACGGCAGGCTTCCTACAATGAGCAGTTCTTC.

The chain carries TRBV29-1 and TRBJ2-3; tentative D call: TRBD2 (6 bases). V shed 7 bases and J shed 4 bases, with 21 bases lying between them. The CDR3 is 15 residues long. The germline V gene encodes CDR1 SQVTM and CDR2 ANQGSEA. The CDR3 reads CSAAPAAGGADTQYF. In nucleotides, the CDR3 is TGCAGCGCCGCTCCCGCAGCGGGCGGGGCAGATACGCAGTATTTT.

The chain carries TRBV29-1 and TRBJ2-7; D is perhaps TRBD2 (6 bases). Germline CDR1 is SQVTM and CDR2 is ANQGSEA. Trimming took 7 bases from V and 5 from J, leaving 18 bases between them. The CDR3 is made up of 13 amino acids. Here the CDR3 DNA reads TGCAGCGGGAGACTGGGCGGGGAACACGAGCAGTACTTC. Protein: CSGRLGGEHEQYF.

The rearrangement uses TRBV6-5 and TRBJ1-2; possibly TRBD1 for D (5 bases). The germline CDR1 and CDR2 sequences are MNHEY and SVGAGI. Deletions cut 7 bases from V and 6 bases from J, with 18 bases between. The CDR3 consists of 14 residues. CDR3 sequence (DNA): TGTGCCAGCAAGAGAGGGGACCCCTCAAATGGCTACACCTTC. The encoded protein is CASKRGDPSNGYTF.